The clone carrying this TCR beta chain occurred once. A read error may account for a junction end that differs from germline. The CDR3 has 12 residues. The sample comes from a study of OX40 agonist ivuxolimab in advanced cancers. Measured with immunoSEQ multiplex PCR; TCRdb has only the in-frame clones, and not every one. The repertoire holds some 57,000 clones, 84% seen once, with approximately 1.3% in the top ten. V and J are TRBV5-3 and TRBJ1-5; D perhaps matches TRBD1 (5 bases). TRBV5-3 has ORF status, its function being uncertain. The specimen comprised CD4+ or CD8+ T cells sorted from blood, sampled in a trial of the OX40 agonist ivuxolimab. The clonotype originates from an adult with an advanced solid tumor such as melanoma, head and neck, liver or kidney cancer. CDR3 region: CASSSQGQPQHF. The CDR3 DNA sequence: TGTGCCAGCAGCTCGCAGGGTCAGCCCCAGCATTTT.